This T cell receptor (beta chain) came from a study of brain T cells in children with intractable seizures. General study results and limits: Absence of clones before surgery may stem from lower sequencing depth. HCMV serostatus was not known, and viral specificity came from CDR3 similarity only.

Only cases whose brain tissue showed the highest T cell transcript signatures were sequenced. About this clone itself: Antigen: not known.

The assay was immunoSEQ multiplex PCR, and TCRdb's table has in-frame clones only and misses some. This table holds some 80,000 clones, around 90% found once. The receptor's source is a girl aged 2-9 years with Rasmussen encephalitis and intractable seizures. The sequenced sample was peripheral blood, obtained at surgery.

CDR3 sequence: CASSEPGTTQYF. The CDR3 DNA follows: TGTGCCAGCAGTGAGCCGGGGACCACGCAGTATTTT. The V and J genes are TRBV28 and TRBJ2-3; D could derive from TRBD1 or TRBD2 (5 bases each). This CDR3 region has 12 residues. Germline V lookup: CDR1 MDHEN, CDR2 SYDVKM. Trimming removed 5 bases from V and 9 bases from J, with 12 bases in between.